The 25 T cell receptor beta chains presented below share a single source sample, sequenced in a study of identical twins. In TCRdb, the 5' RACE reads were re-called with MiXCR into one record per CDR3 protein. This sample has about 500,000 distinct CDR3 sequences, with 13% to 15% found just once. These data also featured in a second study, about yellow fever vaccine responses in identical twins.

The sequencing sample was made of CD4+ T cells sorted from blood. These receptors all come from a woman between 18 and 29 years old in good health.

This clonotype came up a few times. This chain joins TRBV7-2 and TRBJ2-1; no reliable D call. Trimming left V 5 bases short and J 6 bases short, with 11 bases between. The CDR3 extends over 13 amino acids. Germline-derived CDR1 and CDR2 are SGHTA and FQGNSA. As DNA, the CDR3 is TGTGCCAGCAGCCGCGATTGGGGCAATGAGCAGTTCTTC. Translation: CASSRDWGNEQFF.

The chain is built from TRBV7-9 and TRBJ1-4; unclear D gene. CDR1 is SEHNR, CDR2 FQNEAQ, per germline (reference sequence). This CDR3 spans 14 amino acids. The ends were cut back, 1 base at V and 5 bases at J, with 8 bases in the middle. The CDR3 nucleotides read TGTGCCAGCAGCTTAGGGCTTGGGAATGAAAAACTGTTTTTT. Translated: CASSLGLGNEKLFF.

Ten or more counts support this clonotype. The chain carries TRBV7-2 and TRBJ2-5; no clear D gene. From germline, CDR1 is SGHTA and CDR2 FQGNSA. This CDR3 has 13 amino acids. V dropped 3 bases and J dropped 5 bases, with 10 bases sitting between them. The DNA of the CDR3 is TGTGCCAGCAGCTTTCGGCGGATGGAGACCCAGTACTTC. Translating gives CASSFRRMETQYF.

This clonotype is a singleton in its sample. The chain links TRBV18 to TRBJ1-5; D unresolved. Germline V gene data show CDR1 as KGHSH and CDR2 as LQKENI. The length of the CDR3 is 13 residues. The ends were cut back, 4 bases at V and 2 bases at J, with 6 bases in the middle. In nucleotides, the CDR3 is TGTGCCAGCTCACAACAGCGCAATCAGCCCCAGCATTTT. Its protein is CASSQQRNQPQHF.

There are a few counts of this clonotype. The V and J genes are TRBV5-6 and TRBJ2-5, with 9 nucleotides matching TRBD1. Germline lookup yields CDR1 SGHDT and CDR2 YYEEEE. V shed 1 base, J shed 4 bases, and the junction held 8 bases outside the gene matches. This CDR3 has 16 residues. DNA of the CDR3: TGTGCCAGCAGCTTGAACCGGGGACAGGGAGGAGAGACCCAGTACTTC. Translation: CASSLNRGQGGETQYF.

This clonotype was recorded at least ten times. This chain joins TRBV21-1 and TRBJ2-3. TRBV21-1 is a recognized pseudogene. The CDR3 length is 16 residues. CDR3 region: CASSTSLTAGTDTQYF. CDR3 nucleotides: TGTGCCAGCAGCACAAGCCTAACTGCGGGAACAGATACGCAGTATTTT.

This chain joins TRBV20-1 and TRBJ2-1; 8 bases fit TRBD2. The CDR3 has 15 amino acids. Trimming took 3 bases from V and 9 from J; bases not matched to a gene: 13. Germline-derived CDR1 and CDR2 are DFQATT and SNEGSKA (reference sequence). This CDR3 is CSARFSSGSRGEQFF. The CDR3 nucleotides read TGCAGTGCTAGGTTTTCGAGCGGGAGTCGGGGTGAGCAGTTCTTC.

Ten or more counts support this clonotype. The gene calls are TRBV12-3 or TRBV12-4 and TRBJ2-7, with a tentative D call TRBD2 (6 bases). This CDR3 contains 13 residues. V was cut by 6 bases and J by 3 bases, with 12 bases left in between. CDR3 sequence: CASSLRGGYEQYF. Written as DNA, the CDR3 is TGTGCCAGCAGCCTTCGGGGAGGCTACGAGCAGTACTTC.

This clonotype was observed a few times. V usage is TRBV12-3 or TRBV12-4 and J usage is TRBJ2-1; 10 positions agree with TRBD2. The CDR3 is 16 residues long. The V and J ends lost 4 bases and 8 bases, in that order; junction bases with no gene match: 11. The CDR3 DNA sequence: TGTGCCAGCAGTTCCTTTGCTAGCGGGAGAGGGGATGAGCAGTTCTTC. Amino acids: CASSSFASGRGDEQFF.

The chain couples TRBV20-1 to TRBJ2-4; 8 bases line up with TRBD1. The CDR3 loop spans 15 amino acids. V lost 2 bases, J lost 1 base, and 4 bases stayed unmatched. Germline values: CDR1 DFQATT, CDR2 SNEGSKA (reference sequence). In DNA, the CDR3 is TGCAGTGCTAGAACGCAGGGGGCTGCCAAAAACATTCAGTACTTC. Protein product: CSARTQGAAKNIQYF.

Only a few counts were recorded for this clonotype. This chain connects TRBV5-6 to TRBJ2-4, with TRBD2 matching 8 bases. This CDR3 is built from 15 residues. Germline CDR1 SGHDT, CDR2 YYEEEE. J lost 0 bases, V lost 5 bases, and 4 bases had no gene match. The CDR3: CASSPAGGAKNIQYF. CDR3 coding DNA: TGTGCCAGCAGTCCGGCGGGGGGAGCCAAAAACATTCAGTACTTC.

The chain employs TRBV12-3 or TRBV12-4 and TRBJ1-1, with D tentatively TRBD1 (5 bases). The V end was cut by 3 bases, the J end by 4 bases, with 15 bases between. This CDR3 is 15 amino acids long. The CDR3 DNA follows: TGTGCCAGCAGTTTTACAATAGGGGTGGTCACTGAAGCTTTCTTT. Protein sequence: CASSFTIGVVTEAFF.

This clonotype was seen more than once but under ten times. The chain combines TRBV3-1 with TRBJ2-1; tentatively, D is TRBD1 (5 bases). The CDR3 runs to 12 residues. In germline, CDR1 is LGHDT, CDR2 YNNKEL (reference sequence). Trimming removed 6 bases from V and 7 bases from J, with 10 bases in between. In nucleotides, the CDR3 is TGTGCCAGCAGTAAAGGGGTAAATGAGCAGTTCTTC. It is translated as CASSKGVNEQFF.

This clonotype was detected only a few times. This chain uses TRBV6-2 or TRBV6-3 with TRBJ2-5; TRBD2 agrees at 11 bases. V gave up 7 bases and J gave up 5 bases; unmatched junction bases: 3. Per the germline V gene, CDR1 is MNHEY and CDR2 is SVGEGT. The CDR3 is 13 residues long. The CDR3 sequence: CASTLAGVETQYF. CDR3 nucleotide sequence: TGTGCCAGCACACTAGCGGGGGTGGAGACCCAGTACTTC.

This clonotype was recorded a few times. The chain carries TRBV20-1 and TRBJ1-1; a possible D gene is TRBD1 (6 bases). V was shortened by 3 bases and J by 5 bases, with 13 bases between the two germline ends. The CDR3 runs to 13 residues. Germline V gene sequence: CDR1 DFQATT, CDR2 SNEGSKA (reference sequence). DNA of the CDR3: TGCAGTGCTAGCACAGGGTTTACTACTGAAGCTTTCTTT. Translating it yields CSASTGFTTEAFF.

The chain uses TRBV6-1 and TRBJ2-4; 8 bases map to TRBD2. After removal of 5 bases from V and 6 bases from J, the junction contained 6 bases not matched to a gene. This CDR3 region has 14 residues. Germline CDR1 and CDR2: MNHNS and SASEGT. CDR3 amino acids: CASSKRGGPNIQYF. The CDR3 nucleotides are TGTGCCAGCAGTAAACGGGGGGGCCCAAACATTCAGTACTTC.

This clonotype came up many times. The chain has TRBV28 and TRBJ2-2; D gene uncertain. The CDR3 runs 15 residues. Germline CDR1 is MDHEN and CDR2 is SYDVKM. Trimming removed 3 bases from V and 5 bases from J, with 13 bases in between. The CDR3 nucleotides are TGTGCCAGCAGTTTGGAGAGTTTAGGTACCGGGGAGCTGTTTTTT. Amino acid sequence: CASSLESLGTGELFF.

In this sample, this clonotype turned up a few times. The chain carries TRBV18 and TRBJ1-1; no clear D. V was pared by 1 base and J by 3 bases, with 6 bases between. CDR3 length: 13 amino acids. CDR1 and CDR2 (germline): KGHSH, LQKENI. DNA of the CDR3: TGTGCCAGCTCACCACTTTTAGACACTGAAGCTTTCTTT. It translates to CASSPLLDTEAFF.

This clonotype was seen a handful of times. The CDR3, as DNA: TGTGCCAGCAGTTTAGCAGGGGGAACGCCGGCTGAAGCTTTCTTT. This encodes CASSLAGGTPAEAFF. The gene calls are TRBV12-3 or TRBV12-4 and TRBJ1-1; the D gene is possibly TRBD1 (6 bases). Trimming took off 0 bases at V and 6 bases at J, with 14 bases between the two ends. The CDR3 length is 15 residues.

In this sample, this clonotype turned up a few times. This chain connects TRBV11-1 to TRBJ1-2; TRBD1 is a possible D gene (6 bases). Germline CDR1 and CDR2: SGHAT and FQDESV (reference sequence). The germline V and J ends were trimmed by 5 bases and 6 bases, with 28 bases remaining between them. The CDR3 extends over 18 amino acids. The CDR3 loop is CASSPQGGAKGLFDGYTF. The DNA for the CDR3 is TGTGCCAGCAGCCCCCAAGGGGGGGCAAAGGGACTATTTGATGGCTACACCTTC.

This clonotype was detected ten times or more. The chain is built from TRBV7-8 and TRBJ1-2; no reliable D call. Trimming took off 3 bases at V and 4 bases at J, with 15 bases between the two ends. Germline V gene lookup returns CDR1 SGHVS and CDR2 FQNEAQ. The CDR3 is made up of 15 amino acids. The CDR3 protein is CASSLHRLGPYGYTF. CDR3 bases: TGTGCCAGCAGCTTGCACCGACTGGGCCCCTATGGCTACACCTTC.

This clonotype was seen just once. This chain connects TRBV28 to TRBJ2-1; D may be TRBD1 (5 bases). Germline assignment: CDR1 MDHEN and CDR2 SYDVKM. V shed 1 base and J shed 6 bases, with 16 bases lying between them. CDR3 length equals 16 residues. CDR3 nucleotides: TGTGCCAGCAGTTTATCAGATAAGGGGTCGGGCAATGAGCAGTTCTTC. This translates into CASSLSDKGSGNEQFF.

The rearrangement links TRBV20-1 to TRBJ2-1; D unresolved. Germline CDR1 and CDR2: DFQATT and SNEGSKA (reference sequence). V lost 0 bases, J lost 5 bases, and 14 bases lay in between. CDR3 length: 15 residues. The CDR3 spells CSARDVSSPNNEQFF. CDR3 DNA: TGCAGTGCTAGAGATGTTAGCTCCCCTAACAATGAGCAGTTCTTC.

This sequence joins TRBV3-1 and TRBJ2-1; D uncertain. V lost 6 bases to trimming and J lost 0 bases, with 15 bases between them. This CDR3 contains 16 residues. Germline V lookup: CDR1 LGHDT, CDR2 YNNKEL (reference sequence). The DNA of the CDR3 is TGTGCCAGCAGACTTCTTTCGAGAGGCTCCTACAATGAGCAGTTCTTC. This gives the protein CASRLLSRGSYNEQFF.

Only a few counts were recorded for this clonotype. V and J are TRBV5-1 and TRBJ2-7; tentatively, D is TRBD1 (5 bases). From germline, CDR1 is SGHRS and CDR2 YFSETQ. The CDR3 spans 13 residues. The ends were cut back, 5 bases at V and 2 bases at J, with 11 bases in the middle. CDR3 amino acids: CASRRQGTYEQYF. The CDR3 region has the DNA TGCGCCAGCAGACGGCAGGGCACCTACGAGCAGTACTTC.